The following is a T cell receptor beta chain sequence with its context. The data are from a study of blood T cell repertoires in COVID-19. Study overall: The United States, Italy and Spain supplied acute and convalescent COVID-19 samples. In each case, the material was cDNA or gDNA derived from T cells, B-cell-depleted T cells, or PBMCs.

The CDR3 loop spans 18 amino acids. Trimming cost V 1 base and J 0 bases; bases outside gene matches: 8. Per germline, CDR1 LNHDA and CDR2 SQIVND (reference sequence). Authors' analysis steps: Counts of nucleated cells, estimated from reference gene primer amplification, were obtained. Profiling relied on immunoSEQ multiplex PCR, and the TCRdb table lists in-frame clones only, not all of them. V, J and clone size reflect that table, while D and trimming were determined from the DNA. The profile shows 170,000 or so clones, around four fifths of them singletons. This sequence was found in an older woman with COVID-19, enrolled during active disease. The chain couples TRBV19 to TRBJ2-2; 7 positions match TRBD1. Sequencing was carried out using peripheral blood. DNA for the CDR3: TGTGCCAGTAGTATAGCCAGTCTCAGGGGGTCGAACACCGGGGAGCTGTTTTTT. Translated, it gives CASSIASLRGSNTGELFF.